The 11 T cell receptor beta chains given below trace back to one sample, sequenced in a study of blood T cell repertoires in COVID-19. Profiling relied on immunoSEQ multiplex PCR, and the TCRdb table lists in-frame clones only, not all of them. The sample shows some 150,000 clones, 75% to 90% of them seen only once. The sequencing input was PBMCs or T cells enriched from blood (not recorded which). The receptor source for this set is a woman aged 18-29 years who had recovered from COVID-19.

J is TRBJ1-2 and V is TRBV30; TRBD1 aligns across 9 bases. V shed 4 bases and J 5 bases; nucleotides not matched to a gene: 14. The germline V gene has CDR1 GTSNPN and CDR2 SVGIG (reference sequence). The length of the CDR3 is 16 residues. CDR3 bases: TGTGCCTGGACCACGACAGGGGGAAACCGCCCTTATGGCTACACCTTC. Translated: CAWTTTGGNRPYGYTF.

The CDR3 loop is CASSLGAGTGVNYGYTF. The CDR3 DNA reads as TGTGCCAGCAGCTTAGGAGCGGGGACAGGGGTGAACTATGGCTACACCTTC. The rearrangement links TRBV7-2 to TRBJ1-2; 10 bases agree with TRBD1. The ends lost 1 base at V and 2 bases at J; junction bases unmatched: 7. The CDR3 runs to 17 residues. The germline CDR1 and CDR2 sequences are SGHTA and FQGNSA. The variable domain in full, with the rest retrieved from reference TRBV7-2 and TRBJ1-2, is GAGVSQSPSNKVTEKGKDVELRCDPISGHTALYWYRQSLGQGLEFLIYFQGNSAPDKSGLPSDRFSAERTGGSVSTLTIQRTQQEDSAVYLCASSLGAGTGVNYGYTFGSGTRLTVV.

This CDR3 is CASSQVPGLEQYF. The CDR3 region has the DNA TGCGCCAGCAGCCAAGTACCCGGTCTCGAGCAGTACTTC. The chain uses TRBV4-1 and TRBJ2-7, with unresolved D. V lost 1 base to trimming and J lost 6 bases, with 10 bases between them. In germline, CDR1 is MGHRA, CDR2 YSYEKL. This CDR3 has 13 residues.

The rearrangement uses TRBV28 and TRBJ2-7, with 10 positions matching TRBD1. CDR3 length: 14 amino acids. The germline CDR1 and CDR2 sequences are MDHEN and SYDVKM. Trimming at V came to 6 bases and at J to 7 bases, leaving 9 bases not matched to a gene. The CDR3 sequence: CASRLPGQGREQYF. Written as DNA, the CDR3 is TGTGCCAGCAGGCTACCGGGACAGGGGAGGGAGCAGTACTTC.

This clone has more than one count but fewer than ten. V and J are TRBV27 and TRBJ1-2; no clear D. The germline gives CDR1 MNHEY, CDR2 SMNVEV (reference sequence). V was pared by 3 bases and J by 8 bases, with 13 bases between. CDR3 length equals 13 residues. CDR3: CASSLFGPRGYTF. The CDR3 DNA reads TGTGCCAGCAGTTTGTTTGGCCCGAGGGGCTACACCTTC.

The rearrangement joins TRBV7-3 to TRBJ2-3, with TRBD2 matching over 9 bases. The CDR3 totals 16 residues. CDR1 is SGHTA, CDR2 FQGTGA, per germline. V lost 4 bases, J lost 5 bases, and 10 bases stayed unmatched. In DNA, the CDR3 is TGTGCCAGCAGCTCTCATAGCGGGAGTGGGGTAGATACGCAGTATTTT. Amino acids: CASSSHSGSGVDTQYF.

This rearrangement joins TRBV18 to TRBJ2-7; 13 bases match TRBD2. The trim removed 5 bases at V and 7 bases at J, leaving 5 bases unmatched. This CDR3 region has 14 residues. Germline V CDR1 and CDR2: KGHSH, LQKENI. Here the CDR3 reads CASSTTSGRDEQYF. CDR3 coding DNA: TGTGCCAGCTCAACAACTAGCGGGAGGGATGAGCAGTACTTC.

This rearrangement joins TRBV11-2 to TRBJ2-1; D remains unclear. The length of the CDR3 is 13 residues. The germline CDR1 and CDR2 sequences are SGHAT and FQNNGV. With 2 bases removed from V and 2 bases from J, the gap between germline ends came to 4 bases. The CDR3 spells CASSLLPYNEQFF. For the CDR3, the DNA is TGTGCCAGCAGCTTACTACCCTACAATGAGCAGTTCTTC.

The V gene is TRBV19, the J gene TRBJ2-7, with D perhaps matching TRBD2 (5 bases). Trimming pared 7 bases from V and 6 bases from J, leaving 16 bases between. The CDR3 is made up of 13 amino acids. Germline CDR1 and CDR2: LNHDA and SQIVND (reference sequence). The CDR3 DNA sequence: TGTGCCAGTAAGGATACTAGTTCCGGCGAGCAGTACTTC. This encodes CASKDTSSGEQYF. The full variable domain, completed using reference TRBV19 and TRBJ2-7, is DGGITQSPKYLFRKEGQNVTLSCEQNLNHDAMYWYRQDPGQGLRLIYYSQIVNDFQKGDIAEGYSVSREKKESFPLTVTSAQKNPTAFYLCASKDTSSGEQYFGPGTRLTVT.

This chain joins TRBV4-2 and TRBJ1-6; 8 nucleotides align to TRBD1. The length of the CDR3 is 17 residues. Germline V gene data show CDR1 as LGHNA and CDR2 as YNFKEQ. V shed 0 bases and J 8 bases; nucleotides not matched to a gene: 9. The CDR3 region is CASSQEGGTGPYSPLHF. DNA of the CDR3: TGTGCCAGCAGCCAAGAGGGAGGGACAGGTCCATATTCACCCCTCCACTTT.

The chain combines TRBV28 with TRBJ2-1; 8 bases are shared with TRBD1. The V segment lost 4 bases and the J segment 7 bases; nucleotides outside the gene matches: 12. Germline CDR1 and CDR2: MDHEN and SYDVKM. The CDR3 contains 16 residues. The CDR3 is CASSSPSGGALNEQFF. CDR3 nucleotide sequence: TGTGCCAGCAGTTCCCCTTCAGGGGGCGCATTGAATGAGCAGTTCTTC.